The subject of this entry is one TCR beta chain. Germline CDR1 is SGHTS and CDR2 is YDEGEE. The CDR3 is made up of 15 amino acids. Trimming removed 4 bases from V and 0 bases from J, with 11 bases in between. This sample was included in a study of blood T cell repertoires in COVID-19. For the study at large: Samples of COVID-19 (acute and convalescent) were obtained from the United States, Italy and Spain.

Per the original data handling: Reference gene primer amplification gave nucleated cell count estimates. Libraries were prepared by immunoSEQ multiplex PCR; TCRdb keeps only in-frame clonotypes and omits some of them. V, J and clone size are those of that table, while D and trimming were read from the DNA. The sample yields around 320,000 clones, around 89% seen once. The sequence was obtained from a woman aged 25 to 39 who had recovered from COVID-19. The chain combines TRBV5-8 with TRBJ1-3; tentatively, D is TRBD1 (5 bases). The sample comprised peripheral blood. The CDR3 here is CASSLWGVSGNTIYF. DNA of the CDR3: TGTGCCAGCAGCCTCTGGGGGGTCTCTGGAAACACCATATATTTT.